This entry describes one T cell receptor (beta chain). These data come from a study of T cells in Graves' hyperthyroidism and ophthalmopathy. CDR1 ENHRY and CDR2 SYGVKD come from the germline V gene. The CDR3 has 13 amino acids. The V and J ends lost 4 bases and 1 base respectively, with 8 bases between them. TCR beta CDR3 regions were amplified from RNA transcripts. Researchers ran a first-round RT-PCR on the TCR CDR3 using the HTBI primer set. TCRdb called the multiplex PCR reads again in MiXCR, with one record for every CDR3 protein. The sample holds some 420,000 distinct CDR3 sequences, about an eighth seen once.

The gene calls are TRBV10-3 and TRBJ2-7; possibly TRBD1 for D (6 bases). Sequencing input: blood. The receptor comes from a woman under 30 with Graves' hyperthyroidism. The CDR3 loop is CAISGGLSYEQYF. CDR3 nucleotide sequence: TGTGCCATCAGTGGGGGGCTTTCCTACGAGCAGTACTTC.